The 23 T cell receptor beta chains listed next were all sequenced from one sample in a study of blood T cells in healthy people across ages. Through a sample-barcoded 5' primer and a J-beta primer mix, a second PCR was run for 7 to 11 cycles. TCRdb processed the 5' RACE reads anew with MiXCR; each CDR3 protein has one entry. The data hold some 700,000 distinct CDR3 sequences, with 35% to 45% observed a single time. The sequenced sample consisted of blood. Every receptor here comes from a woman aged 55-70 years in good health.

The chain employs TRBV27 and TRBJ2-7; 11 bases are a match to TRBD1. The CDR3 is made up of 18 amino acids. CDR1 is MNHEY, CDR2 SMNVEV, per germline (reference sequence). V was clipped by 5 bases and J by 3 bases; unmatched bases: 15. The CDR3 DNA reads as TGTGCCAGCAGTCCATACCCCACAACCGGGACAGGGGGCTACGAGCAGTACTTC. Protein: CASSPYPTTGTGGYEQYF.

This clonotype was seen a single time. V usage is TRBV24-1 and J usage is TRBJ2-2, with D possibly matching TRBD1 (5 bases). The V gene's germline CDR1 is KGHDR and CDR2 SFDVKD. The length of the CDR3 is 17 residues. Trimming shortened V by 0 bases and J by 4 bases, and 14 bases separated the two germline ends. Here the CDR3 DNA reads TGTGCCACCAGTGATTTGGGGTGGAACAGGCTCACCGGGGAGCTGTTTTTT. Translated: CATSDLGWNRLTGELFF.

CDR3 nucleotide sequence: TGTGCCAGCAGTTTACGGCCGGTTGGGCTAGCTACGGGAAGCTCCTACAATGAGCAGTTCTTC. This encodes CASSLRPVGLATGSSYNEQFF. This chain uses TRBV12-3 or TRBV12-4 with TRBJ2-1; D may be TRBD2 (5 bases). This CDR3 spans 21 amino acids. The ends were cut back, 2 bases at V and 0 bases at J, with 26 bases in the middle.

On this clonotype: One end of the junction does not line up with germline, which may come from a read error. The V and J genes are TRBV6-2 or TRBV6-3 and TRBJ2-1; D not resolved. CDR3 length: 12 amino acids. In germline, CDR1 is MNHEY, CDR2 SVGEGT. CDR3 amino acids: CASGMKSYEQIF. As DNA, the CDR3 is TGTGCCAGCGGGATGAAGTCTTATGAGCAGATCTTC.

This clonotype has only a few counts. The V call is TRBV9, the J call TRBJ2-5; possible D gene TRBD2, 5 bases. Germline-derived CDR1 and CDR2 are SGDLS and YYNGEE. The CDR3 has 14 residues. V lost 6 bases to trimming and J lost 1 base, with 13 bases between them. This CDR3 is CASTPGLAQETQYF. The CDR3 nucleotides read TGTGCCAGCACCCCTGGACTTGCCCAAGAGACCCAGTACTTC.

V gene TRBV20-1 combines with J gene TRBJ1-1; D gene ambiguous. From germline, CDR1 is DFQATT and CDR2 SNEGSKA (reference sequence). Between the trimmed V and J ends, which lost 0 bases and 4 bases, there was a span of 9 bases. The CDR3 has 13 residues. This chain's CDR3 is CSAREPGPTEAFF. CDR3 DNA: TGCAGTGCTAGAGAGCCCGGCCCCACTGAAGCTTTCTTT.

This clonotype was observed a few times. The chain uses TRBV7-2 and TRBJ1-2; possible D gene TRBD1, 6 bases. Per the germline V gene, CDR1 is SGHTA and CDR2 is FQGNSA. V dropped 1 base and J dropped 4 bases, with 13 bases sitting between them. This CDR3 region has 15 residues. The CDR3 coding sequence is TGTGCCAGCAGCTTAGGAGAAGGGGGGGCCTATGGCTACACCTTC. Protein sequence: CASSLGEGGAYGYTF.

The CDR3 reads CSASEGGKGTDTQYF. As DNA, the CDR3 is TGCAGTGCTAGCGAGGGCGGGAAGGGTACAGATACGCAGTATTTT. The rearrangement links TRBV20-1 to TRBJ2-3, with TRBD2 as a possible D gene (6 bases). The CDR3 covers 15 residues. The germline CDR1 and CDR2 sequences are DFQATT and SNEGSKA (reference sequence). The V gene lost 3 bases and the J gene lost 3 bases, with 16 bases spanning the gap.

This chain connects TRBV15 to TRBJ2-2; 9 bases are shared with TRBD1. V gave up 2 bases and J gave up 7 bases; unmatched junction bases: 5. Germline-derived CDR1 and CDR2 are LNHNV and YYDKDF (reference sequence). This CDR3 comprises 15 residues. CDR3 bases: TGTGCCACCAGCAGAAGGACAGGGGCGAGCGGGGAGCTGTTTTTT. Amino acids: CATSRRTGASGELFF.

As concerns this clonotype: Possible read error: a much larger clone is one base away. The chain joins TRBV6-6 to TRBJ2-1, with 13 bases fitting TRBD2. CDR1 and CDR2 (germline): MNHNY, SVGAGI (reference sequence). The CDR3 has 15 residues. The CDR3 loop is CAGSPGLAGPNEQFF. For the CDR3, the DNA is TGTGCCGGCAGTCCGGGACTAGCGGGACCTAATGAGCAGTTCTTC.

This clonotype was counted between two and nine times. This chain uses TRBV7-2 with TRBJ2-2; TRBD1 agrees at 7 bases. Germline loops: CDR1 SGHTA, CDR2 FQGNSA. The CDR3 is 14 residues long. Losses at the gene ends were 3 bases for V and 4 bases for J; bases not matched to a gene: 2. CDR3 in DNA: TGTGCCAGCAGCTTCTCAGGGGGCACCGGGGAGCTGTTTTTT. It encodes CASSFSGGTGELFF. The full variable domain, with the rest looked up from reference TRBV7-2 and TRBJ2-2, is GAGVSQSPSNKVTEKGKDVELRCDPISGHTALYWYRQSLGQGLEFLIYFQGNSAPDKSGLPSDRFSAERTGGSVSTLTIQRTQQEDSAVYLCASSFSGGTGELFFGEGSRLTVL.

This clonotype has only one observation. This chain uses TRBV6-5 with TRBJ2-3, with 12 bases matching TRBD1. V gave up 3 bases and J gave up 2 bases; unmatched junction bases: 6. Germline V gene lookup returns CDR1 MNHEY and CDR2 SVGAGI. This CDR3 has 17 amino acids. The CDR3 sequence is CASSYEGTGGNTDTQYF. The CDR3 DNA reads TGTGCCAGCAGTTATGAGGGGACAGGGGGCAACACAGATACGCAGTATTTT.

CDR3 region: CASSAYPGQGVFNEQFF. The CDR3 DNA reads as TGTGCCAGCAGCGCATACCCGGGACAGGGTGTCTTCAATGAGCAGTTCTTC. This chain joins TRBV9 and TRBJ2-1; 9 nucleotides match TRBD1. The CDR3 is 17 residues long. Unmatched junction bases numbered 13, after V lost 3 bases and J lost 6 bases. Per the germline V gene, CDR1 is SGDLS and CDR2 is YYNGEE.

This clonotype has a handful of counts. The chain uses TRBV4-3 and TRBJ2-3, with a tentative D call TRBD2 (5 bases). V lost 0 bases to trimming and J lost 4 bases, with 23 bases between them. Germline V lookup: CDR1 LGHNA, CDR2 YSLEER. The CDR3 contains 19 residues. The CDR3 protein is CASSQDKGMFGVNSDTQYF. CDR3 DNA sequence: TGCGCCAGCAGCCAAGATAAGGGAATGTTCGGGGTAAATTCAGATACGCAGTATTTT.

A word on this clonotype: A much larger clone is a single base away; this may be a read error. This sequence joins TRBV12-3 or TRBV12-4 and TRBJ2-5, with 7 nucleotides matching TRBD1. The DNA end is a closer match to TRBJ2-1, so the J assignment may be wrong. CDR3 length: 15 residues. CDR3 protein: CASSLGPGQKETQFF. The CDR3 DNA sequence: TGTGCCAGCAGTTTGGGCCCGGGACAGAAAGAGACCCAGTTCTTC.

This clonotype was seen a handful of times. The DNA for the CDR3 is TGTGCCAGCAGTTTTGGAAGTATCACTGAAGCTTTCTTT. Protein sequence: CASSFGSITEAFF. The chain employs TRBV2 and TRBJ1-1; D ambiguous. Trimming took 5 bases from V and 4 from J, leaving 11 bases between them. This CDR3 has 13 residues. The germline CDR1 and CDR2 sequences are SNHLY and FYNNEI.

This clonotype was detected only a few times. The rearrangement uses TRBV25-1 and TRBJ2-6; D is uncertain. The CDR3 has 14 amino acids. In germline, CDR1 is MGHDK, CDR2 SYGVNS. V was cut by 3 bases and J by 2 bases, with 5 bases left in between. The CDR3 protein is CASSDLAGANVLTF. CDR3 sequence (DNA): TGTGCCAGCAGTGACCTGGCTGGGGCCAACGTCCTGACTTTC.

The CDR3 bases are TGTGCCGGGACTGCACAGATCGAGCAGTACTTC. It is translated as CAGTAQIEQYF. The V and J genes are TRBV30 and TRBJ2-5; D perhaps matches TRBD2 (6 bases). The J call may be incorrect, as the DNA end agrees better with TRBJ2-7. In germline, CDR1 is GTSNPN, CDR2 SVGIG (reference sequence). This CDR3 region has 11 residues.

On this clonotype itself: The junction shows a germline mismatch at one end, possibly a read error. The genes are TRBV20-1 and TRBJ2-1, with 7 bases lining up with TRBD2. Germline V gene sequence: CDR1 DFQATT, CDR2 SNEGSKA (reference sequence). CDR3 length: 15 residues. The CDR3, as DNA: TGCAGTGCTTCTCTTAGCGGGCCTTCCTACAATGGGCAGTTCTTC. The encoded protein is CSASLSGPSYNGQFF.

The V gene is TRBV20-1, the J gene TRBJ2-1; D uncertain. The V end lost 6 bases, the J end lost 10 bases, and 16 bases lay between the germline ends. Looked up from germline, CDR1 is DFQATT and CDR2 is SNEGSKA (reference sequence). This CDR3 contains 12 residues. CDR3 protein: CSARKNSDEQFF. CDR3 nucleotides: TGCAGTGCCCGCAAAAACTCCGACGAGCAGTTCTTC.

Remarks on this clonotype: A far larger clone is one base from this, pointing to a likely read error. V gene TRBV28 combines with J gene TRBJ2-3; D might be TRBD1 (5 bases). Germline CDR1 MDHEN, CDR2 SYDVKM. The CDR3 is 11 amino acids. The CDR3 coding sequence is TGTGCCAGCAGTGGCACAGGTACGCAGTATTTT. This sequence encodes CASSGTGTQYF.

The gene calls are TRBV20-1 and TRBJ1-2; D unresolved. Germline V gene lookup returns CDR1 DFQATT and CDR2 SNEGSKA (reference sequence). The CDR3 sequence is 11 residues long. V was cut by 3 bases and J by 6 bases, with 8 bases left in between. In DNA, the CDR3 is TGCAGTGCTAGTATGGCCGATGGCTACACCTTC. Translation: CSASMADGYTF.

The rearrangement links TRBV4-1 to TRBJ2-7; 9 positions match TRBD1. This CDR3 has 16 residues. The V gene end was trimmed by 0 bases and the J gene end by 3 bases; junction bases not matched to a gene: 6. Germline CDR1 reads MGHRA; CDR2 reads YSYEKL. CDR3 bases: TGCGCCAGCAGCCAAGATCGGAGGGACAGGGACTACGAGCAGTACTTC. This codes for CASSQDRRDRDYEQYF.